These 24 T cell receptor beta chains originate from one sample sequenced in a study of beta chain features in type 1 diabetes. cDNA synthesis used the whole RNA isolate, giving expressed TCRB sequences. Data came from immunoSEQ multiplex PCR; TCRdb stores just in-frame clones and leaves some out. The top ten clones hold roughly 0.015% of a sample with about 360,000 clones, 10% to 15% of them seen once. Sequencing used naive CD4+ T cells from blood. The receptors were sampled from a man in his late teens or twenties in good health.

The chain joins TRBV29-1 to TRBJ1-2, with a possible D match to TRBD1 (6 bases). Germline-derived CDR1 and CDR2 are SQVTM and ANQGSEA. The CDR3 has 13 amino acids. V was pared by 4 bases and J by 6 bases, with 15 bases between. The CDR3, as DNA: TGCAGCGTTGGGACAGCTTACTCGGATGGCTACACCTTC. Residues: CSVGTAYSDGYTF.

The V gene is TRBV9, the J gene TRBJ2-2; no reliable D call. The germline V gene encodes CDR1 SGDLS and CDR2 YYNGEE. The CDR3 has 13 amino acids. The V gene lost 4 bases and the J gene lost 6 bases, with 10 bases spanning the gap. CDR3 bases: TGTGCCAGCAGCCCTCGGGTGGCCGGGGAGCTGTTTTTT. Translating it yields CASSPRVAGELFF.

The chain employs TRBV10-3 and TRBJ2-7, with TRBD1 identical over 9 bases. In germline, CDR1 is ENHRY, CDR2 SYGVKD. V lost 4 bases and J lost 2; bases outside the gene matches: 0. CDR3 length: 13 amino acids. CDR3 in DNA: TGTGCCATCAGTGGGACAGGGGCCTACGAGCAGTACTTC. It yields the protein CAISGTGAYEQYF.

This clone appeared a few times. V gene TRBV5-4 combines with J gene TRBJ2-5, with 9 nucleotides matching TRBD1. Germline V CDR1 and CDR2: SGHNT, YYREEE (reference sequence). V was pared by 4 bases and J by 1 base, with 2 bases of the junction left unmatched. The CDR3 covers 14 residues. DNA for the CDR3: TGTGCCAGCAGCCTGACAGGGGGCCAAGAGACCCAGTACTTC. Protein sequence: CASSLTGGQETQYF.

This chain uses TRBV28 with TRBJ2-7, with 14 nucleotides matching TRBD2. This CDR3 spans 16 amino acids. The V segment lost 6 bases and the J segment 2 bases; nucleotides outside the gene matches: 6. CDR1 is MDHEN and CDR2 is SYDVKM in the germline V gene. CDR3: CASRYSGLAGAYEQYF. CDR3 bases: TGTGCCAGCAGGTACTCGGGACTAGCGGGAGCCTACGAGCAGTACTTC.

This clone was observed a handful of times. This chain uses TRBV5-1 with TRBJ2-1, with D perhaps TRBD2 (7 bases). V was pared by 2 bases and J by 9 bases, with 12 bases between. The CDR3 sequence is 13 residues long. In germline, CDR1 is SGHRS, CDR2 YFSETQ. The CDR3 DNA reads TGCGCCAGCAGCTTAACAGGGAGGGCTGAGCAGTTCTTC. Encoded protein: CASSLTGRAEQFF.

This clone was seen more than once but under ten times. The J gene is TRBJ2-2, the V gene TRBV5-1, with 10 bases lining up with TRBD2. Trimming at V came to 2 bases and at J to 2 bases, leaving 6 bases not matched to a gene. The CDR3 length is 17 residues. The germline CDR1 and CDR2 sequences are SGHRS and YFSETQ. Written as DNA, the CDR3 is TGCGCCAGCAGCTTCGTAGCGGGAGGAACCAACACCGGGGAGCTGTTTTTT. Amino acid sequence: CASSFVAGGTNTGELFF.

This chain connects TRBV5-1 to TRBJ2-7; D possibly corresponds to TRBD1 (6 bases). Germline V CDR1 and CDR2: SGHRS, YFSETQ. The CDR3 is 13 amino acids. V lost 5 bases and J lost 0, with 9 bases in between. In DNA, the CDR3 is TGCGCCAGCAGACAGGGCCTCTCCTACGAGCAGTACTTC. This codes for CASRQGLSYEQYF.

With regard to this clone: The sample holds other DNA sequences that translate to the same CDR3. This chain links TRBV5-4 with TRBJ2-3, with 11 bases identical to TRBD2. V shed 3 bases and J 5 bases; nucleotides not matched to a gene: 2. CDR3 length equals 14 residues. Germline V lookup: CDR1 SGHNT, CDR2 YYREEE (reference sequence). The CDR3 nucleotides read TGTGCCAGCAGCTCGCTAGCGGGAGGAGATACGCAGTATTTT. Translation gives CASSSLAGGDTQYF.

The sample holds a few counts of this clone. CDR3 nucleotide sequence: TGTGCCAGCAGTGAATTGGGGACAGTACTTACCTACGAGCAGTACTTC. This encodes CASSELGTVLTYEQYF. The chain uses TRBV2 and TRBJ2-7; TRBD1 aligns across 7 bases. This CDR3 contains 16 residues. Per germline, CDR1 SNHLY and CDR2 FYNNEI. V lost 2 bases, J lost 2 bases, and 9 bases stayed unmatched.

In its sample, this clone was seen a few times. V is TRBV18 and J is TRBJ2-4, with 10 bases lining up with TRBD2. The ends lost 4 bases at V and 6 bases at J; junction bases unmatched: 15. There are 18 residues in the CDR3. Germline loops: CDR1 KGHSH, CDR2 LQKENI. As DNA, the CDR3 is TGTGCCAGCTCACGACGAGCGGGAGGGCCACCTGGGGGAAACATTCAGTACTTC. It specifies CASSRRAGGPPGGNIQYF.

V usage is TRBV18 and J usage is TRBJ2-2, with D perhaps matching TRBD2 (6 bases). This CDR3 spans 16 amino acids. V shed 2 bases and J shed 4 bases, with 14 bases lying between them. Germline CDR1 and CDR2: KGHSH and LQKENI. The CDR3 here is CASSPKGNGGTGELFF. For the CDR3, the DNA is TGTGCCAGCTCACCAAAGGGGAACGGGGGCACCGGGGAGCTGTTTTTT.

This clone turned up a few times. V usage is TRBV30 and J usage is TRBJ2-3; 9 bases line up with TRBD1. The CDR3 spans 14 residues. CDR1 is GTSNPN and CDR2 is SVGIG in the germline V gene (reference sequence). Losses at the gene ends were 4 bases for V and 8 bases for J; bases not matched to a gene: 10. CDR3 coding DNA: TGTGCCTGGAACCGGGACAGGGCCAGGGGTACGCAGTATTTT. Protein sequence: CAWNRDRARGTQYF.

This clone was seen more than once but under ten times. CDR3 sequence (DNA): TGTGCCAGCAGCTTACAGACAGGGGGAAGGGCTTTCTTT. It encodes CASSLQTGGRAFF. This chain connects TRBV7-9 to TRBJ1-1; 9 bases align to TRBD1. J lost 11 bases, V lost 2 bases, and 6 bases had no gene match. Germline V CDR1 and CDR2: SEHNR, FQNEAQ (reference sequence). This CDR3 spans 13 amino acids. Filled out from reference TRBV7-9 and TRBJ1-1, the complete variable domain reads DTGVSQNPRHKITKRGQNVTFRCDPISEHNRLYWYRQTLGQGPEFLTYFQNEAQLEKSRLLSDRFSAERPKGSFSTLEIQRTEQGDSAMYLCASSLQTGGRAFFGQGTRLTVV.

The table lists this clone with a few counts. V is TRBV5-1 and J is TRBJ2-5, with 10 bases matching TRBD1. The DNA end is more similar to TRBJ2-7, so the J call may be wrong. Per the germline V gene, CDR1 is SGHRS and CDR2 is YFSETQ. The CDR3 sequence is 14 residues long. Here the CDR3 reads CASSWRGQGNEQYF. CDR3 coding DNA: TGCGCCAGCAGTTGGAGGGGACAGGGGAACGAGCAGTACTTC.

The CDR3, as DNA: TGTGCCAGTAGTGGTCTTGCAGGGAAGCAGCCCCAGCATTTT. This encodes CASSGLAGKQPQHF. The chain uses TRBV19 and TRBJ1-5; a weak D match, TRBD1 (5 bases). Trimming pared 5 bases from V and 7 bases from J, leaving 15 bases between. The V gene's germline CDR1 is LNHDA and CDR2 SQIVND (reference sequence). The CDR3 spans 14 residues.

CDR3 loop: CATSEGTGRTEAFF. The CDR3 bases are TGTGCCACCAGTGAAGGGACAGGGAGAACTGAAGCTTTCTTT. J is TRBJ1-1 and V is TRBV15; 9 nucleotides agree with TRBD1. Trimming cost V 6 bases and J 5 bases; bases outside gene matches: 7. CDR3 length equals 14 residues. The germline V gene encodes CDR1 LNHNV and CDR2 YYDKDF (reference sequence).

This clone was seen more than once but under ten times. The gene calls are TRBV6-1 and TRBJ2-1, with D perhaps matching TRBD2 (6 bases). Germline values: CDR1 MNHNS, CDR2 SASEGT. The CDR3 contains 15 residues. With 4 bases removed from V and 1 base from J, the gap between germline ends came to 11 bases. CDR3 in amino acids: CASSATSQSYNEQFF. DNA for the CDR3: TGTGCCAGCAGTGCGACTAGTCAGTCCTACAATGAGCAGTTCTTC.

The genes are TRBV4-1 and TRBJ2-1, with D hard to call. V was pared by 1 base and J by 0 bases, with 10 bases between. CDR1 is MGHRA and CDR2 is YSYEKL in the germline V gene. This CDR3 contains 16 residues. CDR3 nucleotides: TGCGCCAGCAGCCAAGGGTTTTTCAGCTCCTACAATGAGCAGTTCTTC. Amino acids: CASSQGFFSSYNEQFF.

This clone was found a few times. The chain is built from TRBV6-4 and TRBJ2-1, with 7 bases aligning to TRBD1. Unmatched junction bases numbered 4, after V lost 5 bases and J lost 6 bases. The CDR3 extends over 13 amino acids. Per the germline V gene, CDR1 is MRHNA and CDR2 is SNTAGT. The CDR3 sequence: CASSPPGGNEQFF. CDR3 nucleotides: TGTGCCAGCAGTCCCCCAGGGGGCAATGAGCAGTTCTTC.

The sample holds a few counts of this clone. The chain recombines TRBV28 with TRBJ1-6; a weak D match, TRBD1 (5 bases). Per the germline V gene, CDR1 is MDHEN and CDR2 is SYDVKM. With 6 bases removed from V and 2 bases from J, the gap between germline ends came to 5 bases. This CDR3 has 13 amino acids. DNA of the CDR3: TGTGCCAGCAGGACAGCCTATAATTCACCCCTCCACTTT. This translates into CASRTAYNSPLHF.

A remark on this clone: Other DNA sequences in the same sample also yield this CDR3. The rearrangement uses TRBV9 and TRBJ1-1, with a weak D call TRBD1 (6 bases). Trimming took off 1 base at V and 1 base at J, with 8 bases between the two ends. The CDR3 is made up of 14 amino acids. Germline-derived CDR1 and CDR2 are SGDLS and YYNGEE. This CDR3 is CASSVTGRNTEAFF. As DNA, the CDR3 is TGTGCCAGCAGCGTAACAGGGAGGAACACTGAAGCTTTCTTT.

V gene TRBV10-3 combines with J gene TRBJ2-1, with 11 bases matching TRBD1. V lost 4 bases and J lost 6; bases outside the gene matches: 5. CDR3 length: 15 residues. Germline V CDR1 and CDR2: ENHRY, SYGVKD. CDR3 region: CAISGGTGGFNEQFF. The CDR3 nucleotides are TGTGCCATCAGTGGAGGGACAGGGGGGTTCAATGAGCAGTTCTTC.

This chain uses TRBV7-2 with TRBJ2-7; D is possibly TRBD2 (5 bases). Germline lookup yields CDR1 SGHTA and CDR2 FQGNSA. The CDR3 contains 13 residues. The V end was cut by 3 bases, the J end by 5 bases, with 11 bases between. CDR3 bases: TGTGCCAGCAGCTTGTGGGCTAGCCACGAGCAGTACTTC. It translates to CASSLWASHEQYF.